This entry describes one TCR beta chain. The data derive from a study of blood T cell repertoires in COVID-19. Across the study: The analysed material was cDNA or gDNA that came from T cells, B-cell-depleted T cells, or PBMCs.

Assay used: immunoSEQ multiplex PCR; TCRdb lists only in-frame clones, some missing. The sample includes around 380,000 clones, over 75% of them seen just once. In assigning cohorts, the study relied on participant-reported clinical history. CDR3 size: 18 residues. The V gene lost 4 bases and the J gene lost 7 bases, with 26 bases spanning the gap. CDR1 SGHDN and CDR2 FVKESK come from the germline V gene. The chain uses TRBV14 and TRBJ2-1, with D tentatively TRBD2 (6 bases). The sequence derives from a man aged 30 to 45 who had recovered from COVID-19. The sequencing sample was made of PBMCs or T cells enriched from blood (not recorded which). Here the CDR3 reads CASSPIELALSRGNEQFF. The DNA of the CDR3 is TGTGCCAGCAGCCCTATAGAACTAGCTCTTTCCAGAGGAAATGAGCAGTTCTTC.